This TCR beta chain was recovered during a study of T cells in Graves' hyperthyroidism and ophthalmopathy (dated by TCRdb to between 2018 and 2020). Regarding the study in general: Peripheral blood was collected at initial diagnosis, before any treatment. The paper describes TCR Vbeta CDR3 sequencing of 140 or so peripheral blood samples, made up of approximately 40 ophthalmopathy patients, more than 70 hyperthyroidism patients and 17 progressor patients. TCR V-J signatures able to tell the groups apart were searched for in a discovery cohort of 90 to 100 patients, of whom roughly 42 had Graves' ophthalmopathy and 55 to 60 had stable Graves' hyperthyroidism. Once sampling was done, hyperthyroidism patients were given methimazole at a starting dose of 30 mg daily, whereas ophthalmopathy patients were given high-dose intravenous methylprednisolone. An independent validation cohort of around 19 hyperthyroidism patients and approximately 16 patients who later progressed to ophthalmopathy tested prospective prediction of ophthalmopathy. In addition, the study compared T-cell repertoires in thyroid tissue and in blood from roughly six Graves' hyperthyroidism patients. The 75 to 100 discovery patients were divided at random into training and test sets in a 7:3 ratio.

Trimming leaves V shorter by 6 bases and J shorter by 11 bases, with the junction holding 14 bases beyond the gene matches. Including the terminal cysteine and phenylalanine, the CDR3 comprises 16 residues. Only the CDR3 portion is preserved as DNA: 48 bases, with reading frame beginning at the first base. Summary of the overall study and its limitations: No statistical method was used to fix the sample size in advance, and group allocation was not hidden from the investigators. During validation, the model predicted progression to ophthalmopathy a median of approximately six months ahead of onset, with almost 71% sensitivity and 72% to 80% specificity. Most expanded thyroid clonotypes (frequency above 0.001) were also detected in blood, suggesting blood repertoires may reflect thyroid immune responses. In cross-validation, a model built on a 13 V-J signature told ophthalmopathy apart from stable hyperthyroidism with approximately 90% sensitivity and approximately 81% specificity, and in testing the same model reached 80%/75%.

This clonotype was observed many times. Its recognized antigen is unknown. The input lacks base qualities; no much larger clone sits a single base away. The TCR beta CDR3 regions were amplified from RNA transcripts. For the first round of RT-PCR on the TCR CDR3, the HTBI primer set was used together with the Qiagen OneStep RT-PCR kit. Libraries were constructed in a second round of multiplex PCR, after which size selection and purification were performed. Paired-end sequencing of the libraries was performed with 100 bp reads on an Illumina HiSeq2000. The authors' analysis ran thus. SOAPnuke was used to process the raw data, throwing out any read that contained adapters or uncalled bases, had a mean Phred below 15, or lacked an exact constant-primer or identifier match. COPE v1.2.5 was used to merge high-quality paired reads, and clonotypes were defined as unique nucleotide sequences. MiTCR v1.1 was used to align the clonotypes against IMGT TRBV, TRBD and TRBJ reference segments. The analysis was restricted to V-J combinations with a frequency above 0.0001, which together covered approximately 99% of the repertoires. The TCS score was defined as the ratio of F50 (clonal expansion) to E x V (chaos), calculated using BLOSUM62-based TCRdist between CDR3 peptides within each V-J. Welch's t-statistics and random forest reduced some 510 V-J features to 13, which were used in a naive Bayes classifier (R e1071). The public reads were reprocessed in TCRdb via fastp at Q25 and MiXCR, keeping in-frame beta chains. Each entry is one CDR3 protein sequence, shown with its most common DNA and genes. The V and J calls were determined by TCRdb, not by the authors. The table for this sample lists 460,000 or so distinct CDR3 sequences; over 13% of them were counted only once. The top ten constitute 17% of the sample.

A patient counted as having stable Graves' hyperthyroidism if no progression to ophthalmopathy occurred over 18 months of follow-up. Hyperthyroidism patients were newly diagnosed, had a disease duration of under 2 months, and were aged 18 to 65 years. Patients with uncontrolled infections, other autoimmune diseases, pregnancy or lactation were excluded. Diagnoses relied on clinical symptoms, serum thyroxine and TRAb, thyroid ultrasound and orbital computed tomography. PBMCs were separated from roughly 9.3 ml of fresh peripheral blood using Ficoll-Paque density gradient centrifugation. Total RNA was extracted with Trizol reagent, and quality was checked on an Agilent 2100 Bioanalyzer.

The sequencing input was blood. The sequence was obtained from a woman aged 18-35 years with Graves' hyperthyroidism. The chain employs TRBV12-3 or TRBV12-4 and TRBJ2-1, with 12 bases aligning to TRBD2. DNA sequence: TGTGCCAGCAGGTCCACTGGAGGACTAGCGGGGTCTAAGCAGTTCTTC. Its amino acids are CASRSTGGLAGSKQFF.